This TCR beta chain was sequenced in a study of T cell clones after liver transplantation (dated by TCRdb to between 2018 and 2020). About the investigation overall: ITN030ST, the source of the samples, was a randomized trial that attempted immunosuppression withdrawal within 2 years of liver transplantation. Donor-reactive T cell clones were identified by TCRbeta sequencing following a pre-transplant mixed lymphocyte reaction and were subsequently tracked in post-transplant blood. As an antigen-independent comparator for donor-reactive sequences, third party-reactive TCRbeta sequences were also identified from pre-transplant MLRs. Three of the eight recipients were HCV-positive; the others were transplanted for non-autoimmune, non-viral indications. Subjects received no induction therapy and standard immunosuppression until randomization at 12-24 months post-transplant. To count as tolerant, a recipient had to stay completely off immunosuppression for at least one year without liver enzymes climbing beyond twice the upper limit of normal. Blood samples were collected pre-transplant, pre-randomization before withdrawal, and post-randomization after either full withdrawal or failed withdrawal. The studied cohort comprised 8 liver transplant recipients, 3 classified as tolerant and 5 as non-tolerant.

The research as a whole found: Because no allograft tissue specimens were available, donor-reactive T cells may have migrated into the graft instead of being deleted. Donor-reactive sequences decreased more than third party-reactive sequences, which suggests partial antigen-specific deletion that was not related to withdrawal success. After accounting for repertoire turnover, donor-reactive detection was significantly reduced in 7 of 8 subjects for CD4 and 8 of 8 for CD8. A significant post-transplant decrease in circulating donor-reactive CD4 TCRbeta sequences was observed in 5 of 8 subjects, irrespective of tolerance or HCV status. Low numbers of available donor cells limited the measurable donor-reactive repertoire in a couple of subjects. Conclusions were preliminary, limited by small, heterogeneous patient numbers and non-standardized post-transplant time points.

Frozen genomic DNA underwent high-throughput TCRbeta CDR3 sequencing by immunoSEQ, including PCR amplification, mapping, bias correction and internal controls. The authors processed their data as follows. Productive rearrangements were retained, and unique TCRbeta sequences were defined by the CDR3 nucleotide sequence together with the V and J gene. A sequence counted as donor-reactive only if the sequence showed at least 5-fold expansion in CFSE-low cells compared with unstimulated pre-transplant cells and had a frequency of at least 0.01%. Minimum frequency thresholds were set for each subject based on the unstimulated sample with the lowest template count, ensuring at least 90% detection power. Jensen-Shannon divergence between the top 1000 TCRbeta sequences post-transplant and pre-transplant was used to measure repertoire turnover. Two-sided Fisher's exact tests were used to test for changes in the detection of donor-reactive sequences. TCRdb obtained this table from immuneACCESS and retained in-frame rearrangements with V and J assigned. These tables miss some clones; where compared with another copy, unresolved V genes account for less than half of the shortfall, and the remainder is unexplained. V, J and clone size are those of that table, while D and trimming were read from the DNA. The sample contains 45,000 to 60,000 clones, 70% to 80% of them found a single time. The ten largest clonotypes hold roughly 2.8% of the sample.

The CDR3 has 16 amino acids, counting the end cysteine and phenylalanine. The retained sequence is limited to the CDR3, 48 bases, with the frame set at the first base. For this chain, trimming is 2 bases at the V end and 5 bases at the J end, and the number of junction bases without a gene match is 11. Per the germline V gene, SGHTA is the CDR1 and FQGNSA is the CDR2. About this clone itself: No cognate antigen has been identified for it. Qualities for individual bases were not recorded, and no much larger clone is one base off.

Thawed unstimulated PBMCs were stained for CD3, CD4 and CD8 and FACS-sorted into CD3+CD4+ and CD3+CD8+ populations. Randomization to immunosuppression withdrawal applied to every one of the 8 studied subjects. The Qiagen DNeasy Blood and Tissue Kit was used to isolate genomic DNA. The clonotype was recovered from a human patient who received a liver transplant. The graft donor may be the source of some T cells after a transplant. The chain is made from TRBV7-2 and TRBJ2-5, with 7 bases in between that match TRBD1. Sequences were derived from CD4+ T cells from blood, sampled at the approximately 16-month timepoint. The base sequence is TGTGCCAGCAGCTTACGCTTTGGACAGGACGGGGAGACCCAGTACTTC. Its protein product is CASSLRFGQDGETQYF.